These 18 T cell receptor beta chains were sequenced from one sample in a study of blood T cell repertoires in COVID-19. Only in-frame clones appear in the TCRdb table, and some are missing; sequencing was by immunoSEQ multiplex PCR. The profile covers 300,000 or so clones, with approximately 92% appearing a single time and approximately 1.2% taken by the ten largest. Source material: PBMCs or T cells enriched from blood (not recorded which). The receptors were gathered from a woman aged 25 to 39 who had recovered from COVID-19.

The chain employs TRBV5-6 and TRBJ1-1; D remains ambiguous. V lost 0 bases, J lost 4 bases, and 13 bases lay in between. The CDR3 contains 15 residues. The V gene's germline CDR1 is SGHDT and CDR2 YYEEEE. CDR3 coding DNA: TGTGCCAGCAGCTTGGTTCCTTTGGGGAGCACTGAAGCTTTCTTT. It codes for CASSLVPLGSTEAFF.

V gene TRBV3-1 (or the pseudogene TRBV3-2) combines with J gene TRBJ1-2, with 7 bases fitting TRBD1. Per germline, CDR1 LGHDT and CDR2 YNNKEL (reference sequence). CDR3 size: 15 residues. The junction had 7 bases not matched to a gene; V was cut back by 3 bases and J by 3 bases. The CDR3: CASSHLDRVDYGYTF. As DNA, the CDR3 is TGTGCCAGCAGCCACCTAGACAGGGTGGACTATGGCTACACCTTC.

This clone came up a few times. CDR3 nucleotide sequence: TGCGCCAGCAGCCAAGATATGGCAGGGGGCTTGACAGATACGCAGTATTTT. Amino acids: CASSQDMAGGLTDTQYF. V and J are TRBV4-3 and TRBJ2-3; TRBD1 matches at 8 bases. The CDR3 runs 17 residues. The junction had 8 bases not matched to a gene; V was cut back by 0 bases and J by 3 bases. The germline V gene has CDR1 LGHNA and CDR2 YSLEER.

This clone was seen a few times. V usage is TRBV3-1 (or the pseudogene TRBV3-2) and J usage is TRBJ2-1, with TRBD2 identical over 7 bases. V shed 2 bases, J shed 1 base, and the junction held 5 bases outside the gene matches. The CDR3 length is 16 residues. In germline, CDR1 is LGHDT, CDR2 YNNKEL (reference sequence). CDR3 in amino acids: CASSQRGSSSYNEQFF. DNA of the CDR3: TGTGCCAGCAGCCAACGCGGGAGTTCGTCCTACAATGAGCAGTTCTTC.

The chain couples TRBV5-6 to TRBJ2-1, with TRBD2 matching over 8 bases. Germline assignment: CDR1 SGHDT and CDR2 YYEEEE. V lost 0 bases to trimming and J lost 2 bases; unmatched junction nucleotides: 4. The CDR3 runs 16 residues. In DNA, the CDR3 is TGTGCCAGCAGCTTGGCTGTGCGGGAGGCCTACAATGAGCAGTTCTTC. Translating it yields CASSLAVREAYNEQFF. The entire variable domain, with the rest obtained from reference TRBV5-6 and TRBJ2-1, is as follows: DAGVTQSPTHLIKTRGQQVTLRCSPKSGHDTVSWYQQALGQGPQFIFQYYEEEERQRGNFPDRFSGHQFPNYSSELNVNALLLGDSALYLCASSLAVREAYNEQFFGPGTRLTVL.

This chain joins TRBV9 and TRBJ1-1, with 8 positions matching TRBD1. Germline trimming cut 0 bases from V and 4 bases from J; bases unmatched to any gene: 14. The germline V gene encodes CDR1 SGDLS and CDR2 YYNGEE. The CDR3 loop spans 18 amino acids. The chain's CDR3 is CASSVATTDRETGTEAFF. For the CDR3, the DNA is TGTGCCAGCAGCGTAGCGACAACGGACAGGGAGACGGGCACTGAAGCTTTCTTT.

The genes are TRBV2 and TRBJ1-6; D unresolved. The germline V gene encodes CDR1 SNHLY and CDR2 FYNNEI. The CDR3 runs to 15 residues. Trimming cost V 3 bases and J 4 bases, with 10 bases left between them. CDR3 amino acids: CASSDFGGYNSPLHF. The CDR3 DNA sequence: TGTGCCAGCAGTGATTTCGGCGGATATAATTCACCCCTCCACTTT.

The chain links TRBV12-3 or TRBV12-4 to TRBJ1-2; 9 nucleotides line up with TRBD1. J was trimmed by 8 bases and V by 7 bases; bases with no gene match: 5. The CDR3 runs to 12 residues. The CDR3 is CASNRQGVGYTF. The CDR3 region has the DNA TGTGCCAGCAATCGACAGGGGGTGGGCTACACCTTC.

The V call is TRBV6-2 or TRBV6-3, the J call TRBJ1-5; maybe TRBD1 (5 bases). The CDR3 totals 18 residues. Trimming left V 5 bases short and J 7 bases short, with 27 bases between. Germline values: CDR1 MNHEY, CDR2 SVGEGT. This chain's CDR3 is CASSKLDYRQFFKQPQHF. The DNA of the CDR3 is TGTGCCAGCAGTAAACTGGATTACAGGCAATTTTTTAAACAGCCCCAGCATTTT.

This clone was found a few times. DNA of the CDR3: TGTGCCAGTTGTGGCAGGTACTACAATGAGCAGTTCTTC. Encoded protein: CASCGRYYNEQFF. The chain uses TRBV12-3 or TRBV12-4 and TRBJ2-1; D gene uncertain. CDR3 length: 13 amino acids. Trimming stripped 9 bases from V and 3 bases from J, with 12 bases between.

V is TRBV5-6 and J is TRBJ2-7; D call uncertain. The CDR3 is 15 residues long. Germline CDR1 SGHDT, CDR2 YYEEEE. With 0 bases removed from V and 7 bases from J, the gap between germline ends came to 17 bases. The DNA for the CDR3 is TGTGCCAGCAGCTTGGTGGCTAGTAGAGATCAGGAGCAGTACTTC. It encodes CASSLVASRDQEQYF.

The V gene is TRBV23-1, the J gene TRBJ2-1; 7 nucleotides match TRBD1. TRBV23-1 is an open reading frame, and its role is uncertain. V was clipped by 3 bases and J by 7 bases; unmatched bases: 9. The CDR3 is 15 amino acids. CDR3 sequence reads: CASSHPQDRINEQFF. The CDR3 region has the DNA TGCGCCAGCAGTCACCCCCAGGACAGGATAAATGAGCAGTTCTTC.

This clone was observed a single time. The V call is TRBV15, the J call TRBJ2-5; 10 positions agree with TRBD2. Trimming removed 11 bases from V and 3 bases from J; junction bases left unmatched: 6. CDR3 size: 13 residues. CDR1 is LNHNV, CDR2 YYDKDF, per germline (reference sequence). The CDR3 region has the DNA TGTGCCGTCCGGACTAGCGGTGAAGAGACCCAGTACTTC. Its protein product is CAVRTSGEETQYF.

V gene TRBV6-5 combines with J gene TRBJ1-4; 7 positions agree with TRBD1. From germline, CDR1 is MNHEY and CDR2 SVGAGI. This CDR3 has 14 amino acids. The J segment lost 8 bases and the V segment lost 5 bases, leaving 8 bases of the junction unmatched. CDR3 sequence: CASSQLQGDEKLFF. The CDR3 DNA reads as TGTGCCAGCAGTCAACTCCAGGGGGACGAAAAACTGTTTTTT.

CDR3 loop: CASSRDPAGGYEQYF. The CDR3 DNA reads as TGTGCCAGCAGCCGTGACCCCGCCGGAGGCTACGAGCAGTACTTC. This rearrangement joins TRBV6-2 or TRBV6-3 to TRBJ2-7, with D maybe TRBD2 (5 bases). V was trimmed by 6 bases and J by 3 bases, leaving 18 bases between them. The CDR3 consists of 15 residues. Germline V gene lookup returns CDR1 MNHEY and CDR2 SVGEGT.

The rearrangement links TRBV2 to TRBJ2-7, with D unclear. V gave up 3 bases and J gave up 6 bases, with 3 bases separating them. Germline CDR1 and CDR2: SNHLY and FYNNEI. This CDR3 is 10 amino acids long. CDR3 in amino acids: CASSEAEQYF. Written as DNA, the CDR3 is TGTGCCAGCAGTGAGGCCGAGCAGTACTTC. The entire variable domain, with the rest obtained from reference TRBV2 and TRBJ2-7, is as follows: EPEVTQTPSHQVTQMGQEVILRCVPISNHLYFYWYRQILGQKVEFLVSFYNNEISEKSEIFDDQFSVERPDGSNFTLKIRSTKLEDSAMYFCASSEAEQYFGPGTRLTVT.

The J gene is TRBJ2-3, the V gene TRBV3-1 (or the pseudogene TRBV3-2), with D maybe TRBD2 (6 bases). Trimming removed 4 bases from V and 7 bases from J, with 15 bases in between. The V gene's germline CDR1 is LGHDT and CDR2 YNNKEL (reference sequence). The CDR3 totals 14 residues. This chain's CDR3 is CASSPLGSPHTQYF. CDR3 DNA: TGTGCCAGCAGCCCTCTCGGGAGCCCACATACGCAGTATTTT.

This clone appeared a few times. Other nucleotide sequences from this sample produce the same CDR3. This chain links TRBV18 with TRBJ1-1; possibly TRBD1 for D (6 bases). From germline, CDR1 is KGHSH and CDR2 LQKENI. The ends were cut back, 6 bases at V and 1 base at J, with 9 bases in the middle. The CDR3 consists of 13 residues. This CDR3 reads CASSRDKNTEAFF. In DNA, the CDR3 is TGTGCCAGCTCTAGGGACAAGAACACTGAAGCTTTCTTT.